The 9 T cell receptor beta chains in this list originate from one sample, sequenced in a study of blood T cell repertoires in COVID-19. The repertoire was sequenced with immunoSEQ multiplex PCR; TCRdb's copy has only in-frame clones and lacks some. The sample consists of approximately 300,000 clones, 70% to 90% of them appearing once. Sequenced input: PBMCs or T cells enriched from blood (not recorded which). The receptors here all came from a woman in her 30s who had recovered from COVID-19.

This chain uses TRBV6-1 with TRBJ2-7, with D perhaps matching TRBD2 (6 bases). V was cut by 2 bases and J by 4 bases, with 18 bases left in between. The CDR3 length is 16 residues. Germline V CDR1 and CDR2: MNHNS, SASEGT. This chain's CDR3 is CASSEQDLALSYEQYF. CDR3 coding DNA: TGTGCCAGCAGTGAACAGGACCTAGCGCTATCTTACGAGCAGTACTTC.

The genes are TRBV25-1 and TRBJ2-2, with TRBD2 matching over 7 bases. The CDR3 spans 15 residues. CDR1 and CDR2 (germline): MGHDK, SYGVNS. V lost 2 bases and J lost 6; bases outside the gene matches: 6. The DNA of the CDR3 is TGTGCCAGCAGTGAAAATGCGGGAGTGTCCGGGGAGCTGTTTTTT. Residues: CASSENAGVSGELFF.

The rearrangement links TRBV7-6 to TRBJ2-2; the D is unclear. CDR1 SGHVS and CDR2 FNYEAQ come from the germline V gene. V was cut by 5 bases and J by 5 bases, with 6 bases left in between. There are 12 residues in the CDR3. CDR3 sequence reads: CASSVLTGELFF. The CDR3 DNA reads TGTGCCAGCAGCGTTCTAACCGGGGAGCTGTTTTTT.

For this clone: A read error may account for a junction end that differs from germline. This chain connects TRBV2 to TRBJ1-1; possible D gene TRBD1, 6 bases. The V gene's germline CDR1 is SNHLY and CDR2 FYNNEI. This CDR3 spans 15 amino acids. CDR3 sequence reads: CASSEEQGVGTEAFF. As DNA, the CDR3 is TGTGCCAGCAGCGAAGAACAGGGCGTAGGGACTGAAGCTTTCTTT. Based on the CDR3 plus reference TRBV2 and TRBJ1-1, the full variable domain is EPEVTQTPSHQVTQMGQEVILRCVPISNHLYFYWYRQILGQKVEFLVSFYNNEISEKSEIFDDQFSVERPDGSNFTLKIRSTKLEDSAMYFCASSEEQGVGTEAFFGQGTRLTVV.

V usage is TRBV5-5 and J usage is TRBJ1-2, with 7 bases that match TRBD1. CDR1 SGHKS and CDR2 YYEKEE come from the germline V gene (reference sequence). J lost 3 bases, V lost 4 bases, and 9 bases had no gene match. This CDR3 has 15 residues. This chain's CDR3 is CASSPFRDSDYGYTF. CDR3 coding DNA: TGTGCCAGCAGCCCATTCCGGGACAGTGACTATGGCTACACCTTC.

The chain uses TRBV7-9 and TRBJ1-3; D is ambiguous. V was cut by 1 base and J by 1 base, with 11 bases left in between. Per germline, CDR1 SEHNR and CDR2 FQNEAQ (reference sequence). The CDR3 runs 16 residues. CDR3 nucleotide sequence: TGTGCCAGCAGCTTAGGGGAGGGTCTTTCTGGAAACACCATATATTTT. Amino acid sequence: CASSLGEGLSGNTIYF.

The J gene is TRBJ1-2, the V gene TRBV7-6; 7 nucleotides align to TRBD1. This CDR3 region has 15 residues. The ends lost 5 bases at V and 4 bases at J; junction bases unmatched: 10. CDR1 is SGHVS and CDR2 is FNYEAQ in the germline V gene. This chain's CDR3 is CASSPTDRRFYGYTF. The CDR3 DNA follows: TGTGCCAGCAGCCCCACGGACAGGAGATTCTATGGCTACACCTTC. Supplemented by reference TRBV7-6 and TRBJ1-2, the full variable domain reads GAGVSQSPRYKVTKRGQDVALRCDPISGHVSLYWYRQALGQGPEFLTYFNYEAQQDKSGLPNDRFSAERPEGSISTLTIQRTEQRDSAMYRCASSPTDRRFYGYTFGSGTRLTVV.

This rearrangement joins TRBV7-2 to TRBJ2-1, with 14 bases lining up with TRBD2. V gave up 4 bases and J gave up 6 bases; unmatched junction bases: 11. CDR1 is SGHTA and CDR2 is FQGNSA in the germline V gene. The CDR3 has 18 residues. The CDR3 loop is CASSSYWTSGRRVNEQFF. The CDR3 DNA follows: TGTGCCAGCAGCTCCTATTGGACTAGCGGGAGGAGGGTCAATGAGCAGTTCTTC.

There are a few counts of this clone. V and J are TRBV27 and TRBJ2-2; 8 nucleotides match TRBD1. The CDR3 covers 14 residues. The trim removed 6 bases at V and 1 base at J, leaving 1 base unmatched. The germline gives CDR1 MNHEY, CDR2 SMNVEV (reference sequence). The CDR3 loop is CASSGQGNTGELFF. As DNA, the CDR3 is TGTGCCAGCAGCGGACAGGGGAACACCGGGGAGCTGTTTTTT.